Each of the 5 T cell receptor beta chains below was sequenced from the same sample in a study of Ad26.COV2.S vaccination and SARS-CoV-2 variants. Documented treatment: 19 received Ad26.COV2.S at low or high dose, single or two shots; roughly five received placebo; per-sample allocation not given. Sampling was done on day 63 after the first vaccine or placebo injection. The repertoire was sequenced with immunoSEQ multiplex PCR; TCRdb's copy has only in-frame clones and lacks some. The profile shows 400,000 to 450,000 clones, 90% of them singletons. This specimen was peripheral blood, taken in a trial of Ad26.COV2.S vaccine versus placebo. These receptors all come from a person between 18 and 65 years old who received the Ad26.COV2.S COVID-19 vaccine or a placebo.

J is TRBJ2-6 and V is TRBV3-1 (or the pseudogene TRBV3-2), with 11 nucleotides matching TRBD2. The V gene end was trimmed by 1 base and the J gene end by 0 bases; junction bases not matched to a gene: 2. This CDR3 is 18 amino acids long. CDR1 and CDR2 (germline): LGHDT, YNNKEL (reference sequence). The CDR3 DNA reads as TGTGCCAGCAGCCAAGGACTAGCGGGATCCTCTGGGGCCAACGTCCTGACTTTC. This gives the protein CASSQGLAGSSGANVLTF.

This rearrangement joins TRBV5-1 to TRBJ2-1, with D unresolved. This CDR3 has 15 residues. Deletions cut 0 bases from V and 0 bases from J, with 7 bases between. Germline-derived CDR1 and CDR2 are SGHRS and YFSETQ. CDR3 DNA sequence: TGCGCCAGCAGCTTGGAGGGCCGCTCCTACAATGAGCAGTTCTTC. The encoded protein is CASSLEGRSYNEQFF.

The chain employs TRBV10-3 and TRBJ1-2; the D is unclear. The germline gives CDR1 ENHRY, CDR2 SYGVKD. The CDR3 length is 16 residues. Trimming removed 0 bases at V and 0 bases at J, with 11 bases between. The CDR3 here is CAISESDGLPNYGYTF. In nucleotides, the CDR3 is TGTGCCATCAGTGAGTCGGACGGACTTCCTAACTATGGCTACACCTTC.

The rearrangement uses TRBV4-1 and TRBJ1-1; TRBD1 aligns across 11 bases. Germline V CDR1 and CDR2: MGHRA, YSYEKL. J lost 3 bases, V lost 4 bases, and 4 bases had no gene match. This CDR3 is built from 15 residues. The CDR3: CASSPGQGADTEAFF. Written as DNA, the CDR3 is TGCGCCAGCAGCCCCGGACAGGGGGCGGACACTGAAGCTTTCTTT.

With regard to this clone: The identical CDR3 is also encoded by other nucleotide sequences in the sample. The chain combines TRBV6-5 with TRBJ2-2, with unresolved D. This CDR3 is built from 12 residues. V was shortened by 6 bases and J by 1 base, with 3 bases between the two germline ends. The germline gives CDR1 MNHEY, CDR2 SVGAGI. The CDR3 bases are TGTGCCAGCAGCTTGAACACCGGGGAGCTGTTTTTT. Translating it yields CASSLNTGELFF.